The clone carrying this T cell receptor beta chain has more than one count but fewer than ten. The antigen is undetermined. V shed 6 bases, J shed 2 bases, and the junction held 8 bases outside the gene matches. CDR3 length: 17 amino acids. Germline V CDR1 and CDR2: SGHRS, YFSETQ. TCRdb analysed the RT-PCR reads with MiXCR anew, one entry per CDR3 protein. The data hold more than 450,000 distinct CDR3 sequences, with about 12% observed a single time. This record comes from a study of response to subunit inactivated influenza vaccine. Overall study results and limits: Each seasonal influenza vaccination recruits few new T cells, the authors suggested.

The genes are TRBV5-1 and TRBJ2-6, with 10 bases fitting TRBD1. The material was PBMCs from blood, obtained on the day of vaccination. This receptor was obtained from a man aged 45 to 65 who received an inactivated influenza vaccine. CDR3 nucleotide sequence: TGCGCCAGCACTTCTATGACAGGGGGCGCTGGGGCCAACGTCCTGACTTTC. Protein sequence: CASTSMTGGAGANVLTF.